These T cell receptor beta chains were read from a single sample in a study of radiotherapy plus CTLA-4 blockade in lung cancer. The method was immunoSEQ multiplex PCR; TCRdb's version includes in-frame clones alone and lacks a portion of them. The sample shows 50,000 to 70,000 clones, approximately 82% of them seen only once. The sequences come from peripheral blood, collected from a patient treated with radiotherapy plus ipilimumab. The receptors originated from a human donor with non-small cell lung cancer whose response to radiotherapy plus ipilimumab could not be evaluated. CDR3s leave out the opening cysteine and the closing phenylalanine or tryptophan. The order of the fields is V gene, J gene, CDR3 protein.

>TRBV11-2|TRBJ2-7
ASRGGTYEQY
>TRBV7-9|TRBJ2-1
ASSSVYRGTSRNEQF
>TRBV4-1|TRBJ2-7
ASSQDGQGTYEQY
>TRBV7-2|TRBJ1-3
ASSLEAGLISGNTIY
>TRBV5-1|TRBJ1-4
ASSLGTGLEKLF
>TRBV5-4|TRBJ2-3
ASSLAGVADTQY
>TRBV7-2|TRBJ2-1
ASSSGTGINNEQF
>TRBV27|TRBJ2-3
ASKLGATDTQY
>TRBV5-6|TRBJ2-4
ASSSRGRRGTSKNIQY
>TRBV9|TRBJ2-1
ASSAPRTSGRAISYNEQF
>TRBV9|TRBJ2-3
ASSEGGLAIDTQY
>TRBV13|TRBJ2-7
ASSLAGMETYEQY
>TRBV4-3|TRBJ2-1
ASSQDSTGLGRLRF
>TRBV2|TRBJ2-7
ASSAGTTTYEQY
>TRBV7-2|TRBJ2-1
ASSSPPGGTSGRNEQF
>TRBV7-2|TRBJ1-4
ASSPRTGMEEKLF
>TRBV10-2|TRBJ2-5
ATSKVVGRGGQETQY
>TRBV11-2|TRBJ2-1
ASSHPGTSTHNEQF
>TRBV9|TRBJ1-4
ASSVGDSLNEKLF
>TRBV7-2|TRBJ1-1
ASITNRGMAEAF
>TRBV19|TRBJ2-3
ASSPQANTQY